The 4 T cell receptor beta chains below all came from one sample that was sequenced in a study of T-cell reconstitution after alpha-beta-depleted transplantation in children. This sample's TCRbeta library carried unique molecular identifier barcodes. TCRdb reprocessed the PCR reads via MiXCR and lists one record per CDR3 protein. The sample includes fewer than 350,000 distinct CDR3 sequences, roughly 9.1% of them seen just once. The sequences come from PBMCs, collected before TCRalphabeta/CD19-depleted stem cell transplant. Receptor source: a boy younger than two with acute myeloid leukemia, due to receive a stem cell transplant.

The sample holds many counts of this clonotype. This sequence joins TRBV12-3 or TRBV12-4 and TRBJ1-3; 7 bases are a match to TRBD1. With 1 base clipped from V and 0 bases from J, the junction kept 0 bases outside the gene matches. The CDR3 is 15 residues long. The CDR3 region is CASSLGQGSGNTIYF. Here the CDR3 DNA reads TGTGCCAGCAGTTTAGGACAGGGCTCTGGAAACACCATATATTTT.

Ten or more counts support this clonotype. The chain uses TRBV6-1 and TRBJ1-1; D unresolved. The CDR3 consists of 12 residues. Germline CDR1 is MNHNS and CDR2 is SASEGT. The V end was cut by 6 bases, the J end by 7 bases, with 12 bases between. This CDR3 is CASSGPNLEAFF. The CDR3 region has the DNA TGTGCCAGCAGCGGACCTAACCTTGAAGCTTTCTTT.

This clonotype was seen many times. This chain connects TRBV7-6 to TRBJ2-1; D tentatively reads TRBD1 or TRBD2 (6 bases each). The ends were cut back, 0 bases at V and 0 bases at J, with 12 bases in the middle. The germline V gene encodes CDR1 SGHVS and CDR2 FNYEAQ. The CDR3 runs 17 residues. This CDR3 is CASSLASGARSYNEQFF. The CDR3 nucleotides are TGTGCCAGCAGCTTAGCGTCGGGGGCCCGCTCCTACAATGAGCAGTTCTTC.

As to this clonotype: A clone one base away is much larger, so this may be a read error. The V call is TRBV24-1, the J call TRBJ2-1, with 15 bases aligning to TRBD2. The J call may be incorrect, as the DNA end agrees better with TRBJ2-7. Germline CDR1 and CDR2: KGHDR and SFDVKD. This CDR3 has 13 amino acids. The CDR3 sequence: CATGLAGGDEQYF. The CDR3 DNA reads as TGTGCCACCGGACTAGCGGGAGGGGATGAGCAGTACTTC.